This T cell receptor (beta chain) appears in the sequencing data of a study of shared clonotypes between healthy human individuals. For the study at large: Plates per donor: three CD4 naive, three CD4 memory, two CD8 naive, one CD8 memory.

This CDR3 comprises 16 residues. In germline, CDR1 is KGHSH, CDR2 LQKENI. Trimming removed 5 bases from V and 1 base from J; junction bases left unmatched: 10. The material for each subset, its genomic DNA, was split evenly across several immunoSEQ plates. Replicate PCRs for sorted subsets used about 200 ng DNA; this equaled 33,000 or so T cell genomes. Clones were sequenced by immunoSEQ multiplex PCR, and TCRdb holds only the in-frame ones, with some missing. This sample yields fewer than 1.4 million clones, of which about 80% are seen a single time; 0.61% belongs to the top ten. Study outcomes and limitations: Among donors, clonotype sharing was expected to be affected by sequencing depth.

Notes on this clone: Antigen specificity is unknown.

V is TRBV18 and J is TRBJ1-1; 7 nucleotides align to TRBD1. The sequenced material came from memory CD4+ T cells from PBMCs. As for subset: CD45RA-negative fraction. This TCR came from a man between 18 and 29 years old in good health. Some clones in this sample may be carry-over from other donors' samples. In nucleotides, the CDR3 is TGTGCCAGCTCAGCGCACCCGGGACAGACGAACACTGAAGCTTTCTTT. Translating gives CASSAHPGQTNTEAFF.